This T cell receptor (beta chain) is drawn from a study of naive and memory T cell subsets. Broader study findings: TCR transcript changes with activation or differentiation may affect this RNA method.

This clonotype has a count of ten or more. Its matching antigen is unknown. Amplification of ligated cDNA took four PCR rounds with SP2 and nested alpha and beta constant primers. Reverse transcription of blood and skin TCR RNA was primed at alpha and beta constant regions. TCRdb itself ran the UMI-ligation and nested PCR reads through MiXCR, one entry per CDR3 protein. Among approximately 30,000 distinct CDR3 sequences, 4% to 6.5% were seen once, and the ten largest hold roughly 6.8%. Trimming at V came to 5 bases and at J to 7 bases, leaving 7 bases not matched to a gene. Germline CDR1 reads MNHEY; CDR2 reads SVGAGI. This CDR3 is 14 amino acids long. The library had UMIs added by 3' ligation of an oligonucleotide to TCR cDNA. Whole-blood samples were approximately 2.6 ml of peripheral blood from healthy adult volunteers. Input was about 1 to 1,100 ng of DNase-treated total RNA without cell sorting.

The chain employs TRBV6-5 and TRBJ2-1, with 8 bases identical to TRBD2. The sequencing sample was made of blood. This receptor was obtained from an adult in good health. The CDR3 nucleotides are TGTGCCAGCAGTATAATGGGACTAGGTAATGAGCAGTTCTTC. Its translation: CASSIMGLGNEQFF.